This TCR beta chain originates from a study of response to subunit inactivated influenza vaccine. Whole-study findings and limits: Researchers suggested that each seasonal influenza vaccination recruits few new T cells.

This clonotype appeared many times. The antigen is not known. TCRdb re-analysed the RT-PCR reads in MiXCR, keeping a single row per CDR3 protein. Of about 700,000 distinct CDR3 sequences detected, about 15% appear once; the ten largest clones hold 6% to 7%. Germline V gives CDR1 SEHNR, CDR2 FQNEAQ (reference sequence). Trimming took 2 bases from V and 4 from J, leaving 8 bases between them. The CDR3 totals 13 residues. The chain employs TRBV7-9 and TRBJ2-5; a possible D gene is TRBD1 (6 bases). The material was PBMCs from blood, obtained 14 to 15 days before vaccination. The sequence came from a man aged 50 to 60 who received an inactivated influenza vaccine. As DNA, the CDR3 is TGTGCCAGCAGCTTATACAGGGCAGAGACCCAGTACTTC. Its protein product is CASSLYRAETQYF.